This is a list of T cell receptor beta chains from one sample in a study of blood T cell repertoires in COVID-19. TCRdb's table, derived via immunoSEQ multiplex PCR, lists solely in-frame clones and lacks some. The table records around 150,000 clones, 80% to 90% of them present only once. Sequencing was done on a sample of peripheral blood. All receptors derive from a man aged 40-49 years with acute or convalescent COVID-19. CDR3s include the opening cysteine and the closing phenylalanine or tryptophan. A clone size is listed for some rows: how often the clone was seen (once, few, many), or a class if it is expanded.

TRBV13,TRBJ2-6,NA,CASSTRLTSGANVLTF
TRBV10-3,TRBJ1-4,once,CAIRKEDRGPHKLFF
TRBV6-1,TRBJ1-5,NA,CASSDDREQPQHF
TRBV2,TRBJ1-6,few,CASSSRQTRVDSPLHF
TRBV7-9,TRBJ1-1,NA,CASSTGGPEAFF
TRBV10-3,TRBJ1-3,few,CAINQEGNTIYF
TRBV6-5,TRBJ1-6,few,CASRIQGWDSPLHF
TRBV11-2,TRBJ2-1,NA,CASSFGPTVDEQFF
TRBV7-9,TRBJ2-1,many,CASSLAGGHNEQFF
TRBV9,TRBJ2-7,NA,CASNPAGEGYEQYF
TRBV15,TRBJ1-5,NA,CATSKPLRPGGEEPQHF
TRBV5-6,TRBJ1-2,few,CASSISDRARGYTF
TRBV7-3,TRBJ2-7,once,CASSPGDRPYEQYF
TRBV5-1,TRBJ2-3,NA,CASSSSGGRTDTQYF
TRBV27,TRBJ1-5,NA,CASSPQTGAGQPQHF
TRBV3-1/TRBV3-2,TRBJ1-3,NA,CASSQPGTETGNTIYF
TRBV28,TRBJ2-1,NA,CASSSLSGGASLNEQFF
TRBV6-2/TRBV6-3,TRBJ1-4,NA,CASSVRVGKLFF
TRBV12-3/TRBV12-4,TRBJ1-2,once,CASGNGQNYGYTF
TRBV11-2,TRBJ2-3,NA,CASSLDLTGVEYF
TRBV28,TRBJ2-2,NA,CASRDTELTGELFF
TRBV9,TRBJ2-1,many,CASSAWAGFEQFF
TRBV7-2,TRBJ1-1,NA,CASSLDEREHTEAFF
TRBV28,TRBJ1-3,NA,CASSFREGSGNTIYF
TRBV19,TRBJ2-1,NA,CATERGGGYNEQFF
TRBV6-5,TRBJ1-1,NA,CASHIMGGRRTEAFF
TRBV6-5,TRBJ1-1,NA,CASSYSIEGDTEAFF
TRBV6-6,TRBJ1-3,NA,CASTTGGGSGNTIYF
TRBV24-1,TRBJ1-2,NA,CATSDPLGTDYGYTF
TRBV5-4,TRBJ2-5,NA,CASSLATRPGGGAETQYF
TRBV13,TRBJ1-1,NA,CASSLETKITTEAFF
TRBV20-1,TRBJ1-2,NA,CSASPSGLNYGYTF
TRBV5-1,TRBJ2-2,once,CASSRGGGGVEELFF
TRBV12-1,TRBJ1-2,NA,CASSFDDSGPPYGYTF
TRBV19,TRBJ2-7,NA,CASSITGTGTKYF
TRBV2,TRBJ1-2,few,CASNLGQGLAGYTF
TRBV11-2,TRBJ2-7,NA,CASSLGTGAYEQYF
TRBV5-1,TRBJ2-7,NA,CASSMDMPYEQYF
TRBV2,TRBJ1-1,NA,CASSGSRGLTEAFF
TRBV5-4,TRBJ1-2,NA,CASSPTGRNYGYTF
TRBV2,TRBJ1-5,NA,CASSEEGDGNQPQHF
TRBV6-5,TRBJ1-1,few,CASSPQGADTEAFF
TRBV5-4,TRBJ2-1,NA,CASNVRGTSGTEQFF
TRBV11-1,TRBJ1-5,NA,CASSPDRDQPQHF
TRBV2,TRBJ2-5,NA,CASRKSGDLVETQYF